The source of this T cell receptor (beta chain) is a study of T-cell reconstitution after alpha-beta-depleted transplantation in children. Study-level points and caveats: When one year had passed after transplant, most T-cell counts and diversity came from newly produced T cells. For some patients, TCRbeta diversity was high at day 60 because of recipient T cells and thymic progenitors that survived.

Library preparation (for TCRbeta) was performed with unique molecular identifiers. TCRdb re-called the PCR reads with MiXCR, one entry per CDR3 protein. The data contain roughly 100,000 distinct CDR3 sequences, 4.5% to 7.5% of them seen just once; the ten biggest clones take up about 6%. Regarding this clonotype: Its matching antigen is unknown.

Trimming took off 2 bases at V and 8 bases at J, with 21 bases between the two ends. Looked up from germline, CDR1 is SGHVS and CDR2 is FQNEAQ. The CDR3 spans 17 residues. This TCR derives from a female patient between 2 and 15 years old who had a stem cell transplant for Fanconi anemia, so the T cells may come from the graft donor. The chain is built from TRBV7-8 and TRBJ1-4; D uncertain. Sequencing used PBMCs, mostly from graft donor cells, obtained 60 days after TCRalphabeta/CD19-depleted stem cell transplant. CDR3 DNA sequence: TGTGCCAGCAGCTTAAAAGTTCGAGGGTATCTCGGGGAAAAACTGTTTTTT. It specifies CASSLKVRGYLGEKLFF.